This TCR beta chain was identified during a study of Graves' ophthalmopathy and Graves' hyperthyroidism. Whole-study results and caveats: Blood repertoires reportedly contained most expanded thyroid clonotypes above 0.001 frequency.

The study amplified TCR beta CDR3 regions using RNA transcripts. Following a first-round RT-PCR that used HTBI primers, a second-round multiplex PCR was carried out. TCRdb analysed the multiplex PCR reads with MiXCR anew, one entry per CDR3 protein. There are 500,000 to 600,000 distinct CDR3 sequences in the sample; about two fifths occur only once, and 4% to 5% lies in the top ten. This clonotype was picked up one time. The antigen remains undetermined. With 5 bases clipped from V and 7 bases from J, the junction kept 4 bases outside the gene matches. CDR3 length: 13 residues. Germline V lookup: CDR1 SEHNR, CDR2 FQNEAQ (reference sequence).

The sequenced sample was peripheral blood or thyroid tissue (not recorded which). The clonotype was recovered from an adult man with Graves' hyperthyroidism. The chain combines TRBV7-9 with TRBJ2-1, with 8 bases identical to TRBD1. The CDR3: CASSAGTGNEQFF. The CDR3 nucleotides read TGTGCCAGCAGCGCCGGGACAGGAAATGAGCAGTTCTTC.